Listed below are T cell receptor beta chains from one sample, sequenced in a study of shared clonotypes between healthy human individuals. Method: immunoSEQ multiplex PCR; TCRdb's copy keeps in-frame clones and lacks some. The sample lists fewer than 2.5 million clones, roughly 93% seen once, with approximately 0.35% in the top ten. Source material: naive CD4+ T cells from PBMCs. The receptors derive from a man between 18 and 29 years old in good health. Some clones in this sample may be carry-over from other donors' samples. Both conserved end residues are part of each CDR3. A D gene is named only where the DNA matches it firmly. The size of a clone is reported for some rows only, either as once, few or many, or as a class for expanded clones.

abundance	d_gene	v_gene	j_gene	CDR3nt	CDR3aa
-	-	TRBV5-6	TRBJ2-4	TGTGCCAGCAGCTCGGGCGGGGGCTTGTCCAAAAACATTCAGTACTTC	CASSSGGGLSKNIQYF
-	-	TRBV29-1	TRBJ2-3	TGCAGCGTTGTGTCCGGCCTCACAGATACGCAGTATTTT	CSVVSGLTDTQYF
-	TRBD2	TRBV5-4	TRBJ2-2	TGTGCCAGCAGCTTGGCCGGCGGGAGGGCAACCGGGGAGCTGTTTTTT	CASSLAGGRATGELFF
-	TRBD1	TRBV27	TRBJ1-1	TGTGCCAGCAGATCGAGAGGGTCAGGACAGGGATGGGTGAACACTGAAGCTTTCTTT	CASRSRGSGQGWVNTEAFF
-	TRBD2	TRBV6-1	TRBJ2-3	TGTGCCAGCACAGGTGGCGGGAGGGGTCCAGATACGCAGTATTTT	CASTGGGRGPDTQYF
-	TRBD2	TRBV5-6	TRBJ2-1	TGTGCCAGCAGCCCGGGACTAGCGGCGTGGTTCTTC	CASSPGLAAWFF
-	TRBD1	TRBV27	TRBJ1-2	TGTGCCAGCAGGGCAACAGGGGGCTATGGCTACACCTTC	CASRATGGYGYTF
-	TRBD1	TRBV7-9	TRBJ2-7	TGTGCCAGCGCCCACAGGGACAGAGGCCTCGAGCAGTACTTC	CASAHRDRGLEQYF
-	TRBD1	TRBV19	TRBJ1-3	TGTGCCAGTAACCGACAGGGCTCTGGAAACACCATATATTTT	CASNRQGSGNTIYF
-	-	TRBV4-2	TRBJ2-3	TGTGCCAGCAGCCAAGAGTCGGGTAGCACAGATACGCAGTATTTT	CASSQESGSTDTQYF
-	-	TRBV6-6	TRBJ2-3	TGTGCCAGCAGACGAGGGGGGGACACAGATACGCAGTATTTT	CASRRGGDTDTQYF
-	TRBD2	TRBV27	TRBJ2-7	TGTGCCAGCAAGCCCCCGAGCGGGAGGTCGGATGAGCAGTACTTC	CASKPPSGRSDEQYF
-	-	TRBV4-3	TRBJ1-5	TGCGCCAGCAGCCAGGGATACGGGGGCGGAAATCAGCCCCAGCATTTT	CASSQGYGGGNQPQHF
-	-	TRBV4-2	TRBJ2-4	TGTGCCAGCAGCCAAGATGGGGGGAACATTCAGTACTTC	CASSQDGGNIQYF
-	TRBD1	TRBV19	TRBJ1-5	TGTGCCAGTAGTGTATCCGGGACAGACCTTAGCAATCAGCCCCAGCATTTT	CASSVSGTDLSNQPQHF
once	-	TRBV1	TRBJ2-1	TGCACCAGCACCACAAGGGTGCCCGGCGGGTATCACAATGAGCAGTTCTTC	CTSTTRVPGGYHNEQFF
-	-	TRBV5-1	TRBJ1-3	TGCGCCAGCAGCTTGGAGGGCCCTGGAAACACCATATATTTT	CASSLEGPGNTIYF
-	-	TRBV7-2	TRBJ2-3	TGTGCCAGCAGCCAACAGGGCACCTCTAGCACAGATACGCAGTATTTT	CASSQQGTSSTDTQYF
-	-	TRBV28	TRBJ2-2	TGTGCCAGCAGTTTAGTGGGGCCCGGGGAGCTGTTTTTT	CASSLVGPGELFF
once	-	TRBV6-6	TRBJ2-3	TGTGCCAGCAGTTCTTATCGCACAGATACGCAGTATTTT	CASSSYRTDTQYF
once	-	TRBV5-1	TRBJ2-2	TGCGCCAGTGCCGGGACGGTGAACACCGGGGAGCTGTTTTTT	CASAGTVNTGELFF
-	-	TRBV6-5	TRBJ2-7	TGTGCCAGCAGTTCGAACTACGAGCAGTACTTC	CASSSNYEQYF
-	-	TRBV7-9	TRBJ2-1	TGTGCCAGCAGCTCAGAAGGTGGAGGGGGAGAGTTCTTC	CASSSEGGGGEFF
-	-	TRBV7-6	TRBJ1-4	TGTGCCAGCAGCTCACGCCCTGAAGGGGATGAAAAACTGTTTTTT	CASSSRPEGDEKLFF
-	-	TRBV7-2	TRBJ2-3	TGTGCCAGCAGCTTATCAGATACGCAGTATTTT	CASSLSDTQYF
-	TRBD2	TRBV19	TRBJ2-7	TGTGCCAGTAGTCAAAACGGGAGGGACCCCTACGAGCAGTACTTC	CASSQNGRDPYEQYF
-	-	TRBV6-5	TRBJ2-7	TGTGCCAGCACACCGACAGCCCTACAGTACGAGCAGTACTTC	CASTPTALQYEQYF
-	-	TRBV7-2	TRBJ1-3	TGTGCCAGCAGCCTTATATCGGGTACCATATATTTT	CASSLISGTIYF
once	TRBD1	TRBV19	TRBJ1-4	TGTGCCAGTAGTCGGACAGGGGGCGATGAAAAACTGTTTTTT	CASSRTGGDEKLFF
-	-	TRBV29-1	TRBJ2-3	TGCAGCGTTGAGGGCCCTAGCACAGATACGCAGTATTTT	CSVEGPSTDTQYF
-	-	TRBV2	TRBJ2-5	TGTGCCAGCAGGAAGGTGGGGTACACGGCCGGTATCGGGACCCAGTACTTC	CASRKVGYTAGIGTQYF
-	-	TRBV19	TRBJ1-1	TGTGCCAGTAGAACACAGGGGAACACTGAAGCTTTCTTT	CASRTQGNTEAFF
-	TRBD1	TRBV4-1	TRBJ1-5	TGCGCCAGCAGCCAAGATTTGCGACAGGGAGGTCAGCCCCAGCATTTT	CASSQDLRQGGQPQHF
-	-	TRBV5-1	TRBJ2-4	TGCGCCAGCAGCTTGGGGGCGGAGGAAAACATTCAGTACTTC	CASSLGAEENIQYF
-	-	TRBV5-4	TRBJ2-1	TGTGCCAGCAGTTCGGGGGAGAGAAGCTATGGTGAGCAGTTCTTC	CASSSGERSYGEQFF
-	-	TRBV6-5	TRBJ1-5	TGTGCCAGCAGCCAAGCGGGACTGAACAATCAGCCCCAGCATTTT	CASSQAGLNNQPQHF
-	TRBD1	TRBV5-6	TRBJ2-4	TGTGCCAGCAGCTCCTACGGGACAGGGGTAAACATTCAGTACTTC	CASSSYGTGVNIQYF
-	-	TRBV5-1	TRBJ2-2	TGCGCCAGCAGTAAACTTGAGGCTACCGGGGAGCTGTTTTTT	CASSKLEATGELFF
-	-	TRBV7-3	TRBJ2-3	TGTGCCAGCAGCTTAAGTCCAGGGGGAGGGATCACAGATACGCAGTATTTT	CASSLSPGGGITDTQYF
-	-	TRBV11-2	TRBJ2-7	TGTGCCAGCAGCAGAGCCGGGACACCGTCCTACGAGCAGTACTTC	CASSRAGTPSYEQYF
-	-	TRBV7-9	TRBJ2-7	TGTGCCAGCAGCTCACAGGTTCCCCACTACGAGCAGTACTTC	CASSSQVPHYEQYF
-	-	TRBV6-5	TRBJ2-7	TGTGCCACCACAAACTACCTTTCCGAGGACGAGCAGTACTTC	CATTNYLSEDEQYF
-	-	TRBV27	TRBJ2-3	TGTGCCAGCAGTCTCCTTCCAGGGTCAGATACGCAGTATTTT	CASSLLPGSDTQYF
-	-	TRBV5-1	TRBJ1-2	TGCGCCAGCAGCCCCGCCGTGCAGGGATACTATGGCTACACCTTC	CASSPAVQGYYGYTF
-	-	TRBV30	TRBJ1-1	TGTGCCTGGAAGGCACCGGCGAACACTGAAGCTTTCTTT	CAWKAPANTEAFF
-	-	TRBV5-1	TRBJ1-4	TGCGCCAGCAGCTTGGCCGGTAGGGGAAATCGAGAAAAACTGTTTTTT	CASSLAGRGNREKLFF
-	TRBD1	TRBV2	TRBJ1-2	TGTGCCAGCAGCGACTCGGGACAGATCTATGGCTACACCTTC	CASSDSGQIYGYTF
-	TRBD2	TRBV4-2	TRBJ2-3	TGTGCCAGCAGCCTCGTCAGCGGGAGAGGAACAGATACGCAGTATTTT	CASSLVSGRGTDTQYF
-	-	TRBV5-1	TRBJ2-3	TGCGCCAGCAGGGCCGGAGTGGAAGATACGCAGTATTTT	CASRAGVEDTQYF
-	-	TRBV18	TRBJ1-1	TGTGCCAGCTCACCTGGAAGGAACACTGAAGCTTTCTTT	CASSPGRNTEAFF
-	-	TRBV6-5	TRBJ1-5	TGTGCCAGCAGTTATGGACGGGATCAGCCCCAGCATTTT	CASSYGRDQPQHF
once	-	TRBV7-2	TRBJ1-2	TGTGCCAGCAGCTTTTTTGGGAGGCTCCTAACCTTC	CASSFFGRLLTF
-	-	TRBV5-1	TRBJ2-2	TGCGCCAGCAGCTTGGCAGCCCTGGCGGACACCGGGGAGCTGTTTTTT	CASSLAALADTGELFF
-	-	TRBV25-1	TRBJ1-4	TGTGCCAGCAGTGATAAACTTGGCAGGGCGGACGAAAAACTGTTTTTT	CASSDKLGRADEKLFF